The present TCR beta chain was sequenced within a study of regulatory T cells in long-lasting Graves disease. In building TCR beta libraries, iRepertoire HTBI primers were used together with Arm-PCR of CDR3 regions. TCRdb analysed the multiplex PCR reads with MiXCR anew, one entry per CDR3 protein. The table includes under 400,000 distinct CDR3 sequences, roughly a sixth detected once. V shed 2 bases and J 7 bases; nucleotides not matched to a gene: 9. There are 15 residues in the CDR3. CDR1 and CDR2 (germline): MGHRA, YSYEKL. Study observations and caveats: Preferential use of TRBV28, TRBJ1-2 and TRBJ2-5 was seen in persistent disease.

As concerns this clonotype: The antigen is not known.

Specified time point: newly diagnosed GD, antithyroid drugs for less than 3 months. After RNA was extracted from PBMCs, the TCR library was made from it. Separately, the same data were catalogued under a study of T cells in Graves' hyperthyroidism and ophthalmopathy. That paper notes: Hyperthyroidism was newly diagnosed in patients aged 18 to 65 (duration under 2 months).

The specimen was peripheral blood mononuclear cells (PBMCs), collected at new diagnosis, from a patient treated with antithyroid drugs. This clonotype was sampled from a man aged 40-49 years with Graves disease. The chain has TRBV4-1 and TRBJ1-2, with 8 bases aligning to TRBD1. The CDR3 here is CASSQTFGTGGGYTF. As DNA, the CDR3 is TGCGCCAGCAGCCAAACTTTCGGGACAGGCGGTGGCTACACCTTC.